This T cell receptor beta chain was identified during a study of blood T cells in healthy people across ages (dated by TCRdb to the mid-2010s). As for the study more broadly: In model experiments, template switching captured roughly one uniquely barcoded TCR beta cDNA molecule for every two T cells. Using deep sequencing normalized with unique cDNA molecular identifiers, the study measured how TCR beta repertoire diversity changes with age. Four age groups were formed from the donors: young (average approximately 16 years), middle-aged (approximately 40), aged (around 62) and long-lived (more than 75). To avoid experimental bias, donors of different ages were spread randomly across the sequencing lanes. Using the same blood draw, the study looked at two additional independent replicas of 1 million unique cDNA reads for two donors, one aged 18 to 30 and the other aged 80 or older.

Libraries were built with 5' RACE. The run used an Illumina HiSeq 2500. The second PCR ran for roughly 6 to 11 cycles and used a J-beta primer mix along with a sample-barcoded 5' primer. A unique molecular identifier was introduced onto each TCR beta cDNA molecule by a template-switch 5' adaptor carrying 12 random nucleotides. Each sample yielded at least 2.5 million CDR3-containing paired-end reads. The Mint cDNA synthesis kit, primed by a TRBC-specific oligonucleotide, was used to synthesize first-strand cDNA from all RNA. Following uracil-DNA glycosylase treatment, a first 18-cycle PCR with universal primers M1SS and BC2_uni_R was performed on all cDNA. The study's processing was this. For normalization, 1 million high-quality reads were randomly selected from each sample, with every read carrying a distinct molecular identifier. Instead of being binned into consensus sequences, reads that shared molecular identifiers were thrown out. MiTCR, set to a Q25 quality threshold and the strictest error-elimination algorithm, was used for CDR3 identification, clonotype clustering and error correction. A nonparametric unseen species model with Euler transformation was used to estimate a lower bound on total TCR beta diversity. The raw public data were reprocessed by TCRdb itself: fastp quality trimming at Q25, MiXCR clonotype calling, in-frame beta chains only. Every CDR3 protein is listed once, alongside the most common genes and DNA of its rows. TCRdb, not the authors, supplied the V and J calls. For this sample there are 1.5 million to 2 million distinct CDR3 sequences; 25% to 30% appear just once. The leading ten clones occupy roughly 8.2% of the sample.

Findings and caveats that apply to the study as a whole: The CMV infection status of donors was not known, potentially confounding age-related changes in expanded clonotypes. Estimates of total diversity based on one million sequenced T cells were considered lower bounds and underestimates. The long-lived group showed more naive CD4+ T cells, fewer expanded clones and increased TCR diversity than the aged group, suggesting age selection. The percentage of naive T cells measured by flow cytometry correlated strongly with observed TCR beta diversity. Bulk unsorted PBMC profiling prevented conclusive comparison of naive and antigen-experienced compartments. Observed TCR beta diversity per million T cells fell roughly linearly with age, and a significant reduction was already apparent by age roughly 40.

This clonotype has at least ten counts. Its antigen is currently not known. Nothing much larger sits one base from this clone, and base qualities are not available. The germline V gene (reference sequence) supplies CDR1 LNHNV and CDR2 YYDKDF. Reading from cysteine to phenylalanine, the CDR3 counts 15 amino acids. The only DNA kept is the CDR3, 45 bases in frame from the first base. V loses 1 base of germline sequence and J loses 6 bases, and the interval between the two ends is 13 bases. The roughly 37 donors, aged about 6 to 90 years, were systemically healthy Caucasian individuals from Russia. Each donor gave 9 to 10 milliliters of peripheral blood, collected into EDTA-treated Vacutainer tubes. Ficoll-Paque density-gradient centrifugation was used to isolate PBMCs, with at least 7 million obtained per sample. Trizol reagent was used to extract total RNA from PBMCs, with at least 5.5 micrograms per sample. The percentages of naive CD45RAhigh/CD27high T cells were determined by flow cytometry on a PBMC aliquot from every donor.

The sequence was obtained from a woman aged 25 to 45 in good health. Here the chain combines TRBV15 and TRBJ2-1; 6 matching bases give a weak D call of TRBD2. Specimen: blood. The DNA sequence follows: TGTGCCACCAGCAGAGGGGAGGCAGACGGCAATGAGCAGTTCTTC. This translates into CATSRGEADGNEQFF.